This paragraph covers one T cell receptor (beta chain) sequence. Its recognized antigen is unknown. Qualities for individual bases were not recorded, and no much larger clone is one base off. In the ViraFEST assay, PBMC were stimulated with viral peptide pools, and TCR sequencing was then used to find antigen-specific CD4+ T cell clonotypes based on their expansion. After around eleven days of culture, CD4+ T cells were isolated with the EasySep CD4+ T cell isolation kit. The absence of prior SARS-CoV-2 infection in healthy vaccine recipients was confirmed by negative nucleocapsid antibodies before and after vaccination. A few million PBMC per well were cultured with about 9.6 ug/ml peptides in IMDM containing 5% human AB serum, approximately 10 IU/ml IL-2 and gentamicin. Half of the culture medium was replaced with fresh IL-2-containing medium on days 3 and 7. Each peptide stimulation condition was cultured in triplicate wells unless otherwise noted. PBMC were separated from whole blood using Ficoll-Paque Plus gradient centrifugation and were then either cryopreserved at -140C or used fresh. The spike proteins of SARS-CoV-2 and of the common cold coronaviruses HCoV-NL63, HCoV-OC43 and HCoV-229E were spanned by overlapping peptide pools. The QIAamp micro DNA kit was used to extract genomic DNA from the cultured CD4+ T cells.

This sample was included in a study of vaccination effects on CD4 cells after COVID-19 (dated by TCRdb to 2021 to 2024). About the full investigation: Each participant got two doses of an mRNA SARS-CoV-2 vaccine, either BNT162b2 or mRNA-1273. Cultures from other donors in the study were sequenced using the Oncomine TCR Beta short-read assay on an Illumina iSeq 100. In both COVID-19 convalescent patients and infection-naive vaccine recipients, the study compared SARS-CoV-2 spike-specific CD4+ TCR repertoires from before mRNA vaccination with those from after it. Altogether, 10 COVID-19 convalescent patients and several SARS-CoV-2-naive healthy vaccine recipients made up the full study.

Points the paper makes about the study in general: In healthy vaccine recipients, vaccine-induced clones were almost all SARS-CoV-2 mono-reactive, with only 1 of 255 being cross-reactive with common cold coronaviruses. The study was limited by a small number of convalescent patients, and early post-infection timepoints were lacking. Clones induced by infection and clones induced by vaccination both contracted markedly at late timepoints after vaccination, which fits with T cell responses waning over time.

Library preparation used the immunoSEQ multiplex PCR assay. DNA from the cultured, isolated CD4+ T cells was subjected to TCR beta CDR3 sequencing. Per the source publication's procedure: Non-productive TCR sequences were discarded, and reads were trimmed to the CDR3 region, with only CDR3s of 7 or more amino acids retained. The MANAFEST web app was used to pick out antigen-specific clonotypes by comparing their expansion in peptide wells with that in reference cultures. To count as positive, a clone had to show expansion at FDR<0.05 compared with the reference and with all other wells, an odds ratio above 5, and a frequency above 0.1% in two replicate wells. Cross-reactive clonotypes were defined as significantly expanded in SARS-CoV-2 spike wells and in at least one common cold coronavirus spike condition. Using the stringdist R package, CDR3 similarity was measured by Levenshtein distance, and unrooted trees were constructed with ape in R 3.6.1. TCRdb re-hosts the immuneACCESS table, in-frame sequences only. Its copies lack some clones; in the studies checked, an unresolved V gene accounts for under half of them, and the cause for the rest is not known. V and J calls and clone size follow that table, whereas D and trimming were derived from the DNA. This sample gives tens of thousands of clones in total; 81% of them show up just once. The ten largest clones add up to under 3% of the sample.

This specimen consisted of CD4+ T cells from PBMCs cultured with HCoV-229E spike peptides, obtained before COVID-19 vaccination. In light of the paper, this sample's cell subset or site label describes: HCoV-229E spike overlapping peptide pool stimulation. The receptor's source is a human donor who received a COVID-19 vaccine.

CDR3 protein: CASSQRGTNTGELFF. The DNA sequence is TGTGCCAGCAGCCAGCGGGGAACGAACACCGGGGAGCTGTTTTTT. The chain is made from TRBV7-3 and TRBJ2-2; TRBD2 matches 7 bases in the middle. V has 5 bases trimmed and J has 0 bases trimmed; junction bases matching no gene number 3. There are 15 amino acids in the CDR3, from cysteine to phenylalanine inclusive. Just CDR3 DNA is preserved here, 45 bases in frame from base 1. From a lookup of the germline V gene, CDR1 and CDR2 are SGHTA and FQGTGA.